Shown below are 3 T cell receptor beta chains from a single sample sequenced in a study of CXCR3-negative and CXCR3-positive naive CD8 T cells (dated by TCRdb to the late 2010s). Points the paper makes about the study in general: Compared with CXCR3-negative naive cells, CXCR3-positive naive cells had TRB CDR3s with higher hydrophobicity (lower Kidera factor 4), lower energy, and higher strength and volume indices.

The data were produced on a NextSeq 550. The Human TCR Profiling Kit (MiLaboratory) was used to prepare UMI-labeled 5' RACE TRB cDNA libraries. TCRdb reprocessed the raw reads; every CDR3 protein sequence is a single record, and DNA is not supplied. The sample table records 130,000 to 150,000 distinct CDR3 sequences. Clones ranked in the top ten supply about 0.27% of the sample. Antigens for these TCRs are unknown. The source material was naive CXCR3+ CD8+ T cells from blood. The cell subset or site label here, explained by the study, means: CD45RO-CCR7+CD27+CD95- naive CD8+ T cells expressing CXCR3 (TNR3+). The source is a human donor in good health. Some clones in this sample may be carry-over from other donors' samples.

The chain has TRBV29-1 and TRBJ2-1; TCRdb proposes TRBD2, but this gene call is untestable without DNA. Germline lookup yields CDR1 SQVTM and CDR2 ANQGSEA. CDR3 length equals 17 residues. CDR3 protein: CSVEEIGRALPYNEQFF.

V is TRBV4-2 and J is TRBJ2-3. The germline V gene encodes CDR1 LGHNA and CDR2 YNFKEQ. CDR3 length: 15 amino acids. The CDR3 region is CASSQERTSPDTQYF.

The chain links TRBV19 to TRBJ2-7. This CDR3 spans 14 amino acids. Germline loops: CDR1 LNHDA, CDR2 SQIVND (reference sequence). CDR3 sequence: CASSLRNTYYEQYF.